The clone carrying this TCR beta chain was seen a few times. Antigen unknown. Using its own MiXCR run on the reads, TCRdb lists one record per CDR3 protein. Of 97,000 or so distinct CDR3 sequences listed, about 15% were seen once; the top ten hold approximately 7.6%. The sample originates from a study of T cell repertoires in cytomegalovirus infection. On the study more broadly: Indications of both CMV infection and matching HLA type were provided by public TCR beta signatures. Study conclusions and caveats: Public TCR beta family frequency separated CMV-and-HLA carriers, including in an independent cohort. The ex vivo response was dominated by HLA-C-restricted CMV-specific TCR beta clonotypes.

This TCR was recovered from a human donor in good health (CMV status not recorded). Some clones in this sample may be carry-over from other donors' samples. Sequencing was done on a sample of PBMCs.

As DNA, the CDR3 is TGTGCCAGCTCCGATCTAACTGGAGGGACCGGGGAGCTGTTTTTT. It codes for CASSDLTGGTGELFF. The rearrangement uses TRBV18 and TRBJ2-2; maybe TRBD2 (6 bases). CDR1 and CDR2 (germline): KGHSH, LQKENI. The CDR3 has 15 residues. Trimming took off 6 bases at V and 5 bases at J, with 16 bases between the two ends.